A selection of T cell receptor beta chains follows, all from one sample in a study of blood T cell repertoires in COVID-19. Generated by immunoSEQ multiplex PCR, the TCRdb table keeps only in-frame clones and is missing some. The sample holds around 190,000 clones; roughly three quarters are singletons and the top ten take 8.5% to 10%. Material for sequencing was peripheral blood. These receptors originate from a woman between 45 and 65 years old with active or convalescent COVID-19. Each CDR3 is given with its conserved first and last residue. Each record gives: CDR3 protein, CDR3 DNA, D gene, J gene, CDR3 length, clone size, V gene. A D gene is named only where the DNA matches it firmly. Only some rows state a clone size, as once, few, many or a class for expanded clones.

CASSLGAGQGAYTEAFF,TGTGCCAGCAGCTTGGGAGCCGGACAGGGGGCCTACACTGAAGCTTTCTTT,TRBD1,TRBJ1-1,17,many,TRBV11-2
CASSARLAATEQFF,TGTGCCAGCAGCGCTAGACTAGCGGCGACTGAGCAGTTCTTC,TRBD2,TRBJ2-1,14,.,TRBV9
CASSQDGGPGARGYTF,TGCGCCAGCAGCCAAGACGGGGGGCCGGGGGCTAGGGGCTACACCTTC,.,TRBJ1-2,16,.,TRBV4-1
CASSTQGATNEKLFF,TGTGCCAGCAGCACCCAGGGTGCAACTAATGAAAAACTGTTTTTT,.,TRBJ1-4,15,.,TRBV11-2
CATSDSPTGEQFF,TGTGCCACCAGTGACTCGCCCACGGGTGAGCAGTTCTTC,.,TRBJ2-1,13,.,TRBV24-1
CASSRGGANTEAFF,TGTGCCAGCAGTAGGGGGGGGGCGAACACTGAAGCTTTCTTT,.,TRBJ1-1,14,.,TRBV11-2
CASSVEGSNQPQHF,TGTGCCAGCAGCGTAGAGGGGAGCAATCAGCCCCAGCATTTT,.,TRBJ1-5,14,.,TRBV9
CAWSSDRGHGYTF,TGTGCCTGGAGTTCGGACAGGGGGCATGGCTACACCTTC,TRBD1,TRBJ1-2,13,.,TRBV30
CASSSASGSSGELFF,TGTGCCAGTAGCTCGGCCAGCGGGTCGAGCGGGGAGCTGTTTTTT,.,TRBJ2-2,15,.,TRBV19
CATSRDRGGTDTQYF,TGTGCCACCAGCAGAGATCGTGGCGGGACAGATACGCAGTATTTT,.,TRBJ2-3,15,.,TRBV15
CSVYGREGQETQYF,TGCAGCGTCTACGGGCGGGAGGGCCAAGAGACCCAGTACTTC,TRBD2,TRBJ2-5,14,.,TRBV29-1
CATSAGVTKQYF,TGTGCCACCTCAGCGGGGGTTACTAAGCAGTACTTC,TRBD2,TRBJ2-7,12,.,TRBV6-5
CASSLDRNYGYTF,TGTGCCAGCAGTCTGGACAGGAACTATGGCTACACCTTC,TRBD1,TRBJ1-2,13,.,TRBV28
CASRGGPNYGYTF,TGTGCCAGCAGGGGAGGACCTAACTATGGCTACACCTTC,.,TRBJ1-2,13,.,TRBV6-5